A single sample gave rise to the 32 T cell receptor beta chains below, sequenced in a study of OX40 agonist ivuxolimab in advanced cancers. TCRdb's copy holds only in-frame clones and misses some; the assay was immunoSEQ multiplex PCR. Of some 74,000 clones in the sample, around 89% were seen once. The source was CD4+ or CD8+ T cells sorted from blood, collected in a trial of the OX40 agonist ivuxolimab. The receptor source for this set is an adult with an advanced solid tumor such as melanoma, head and neck, liver or kidney cancer.

The chain is built from TRBV6-5 and TRBJ2-1, with D possibly TRBD2 on 5 matching bases. The CDR3 extends over 16 amino acids. CDR1 MNHEY and CDR2 SVGAGI come from the germline V gene. Trimming cost V 1 base and J 8 bases, with 18 bases left between them. CDR3 region: CASSYWRASSGHEQFF. In DNA, the CDR3 is TGTGCCAGCAGTTACTGGCGGGCCTCCTCCGGACATGAGCAGTTCTTC.

The chain employs TRBV19 and TRBJ2-1; TRBD2 agrees at 11 bases. CDR3 length: 15 amino acids. V trimming: 3 bases; J trimming: 9 bases; junction bases outside the gene matches: 7. Germline values: CDR1 LNHDA, CDR2 SQIVND (reference sequence). The CDR3 here is CASSIVAGGHGEQFF. DNA for the CDR3: TGTGCCAGTAGTATTGTAGCGGGAGGGCACGGTGAGCAGTTCTTC.

The rearrangement uses TRBV5-3 and TRBJ2-7; 9 nucleotides line up with TRBD2. TRBV5-3 is filed as an ORF, its function uncertain. The CDR3 sequence is 16 residues long. Losses at the gene ends were 3 bases for V and 5 bases for J; bases not matched to a gene: 12. The CDR3 nucleotides read TGTGCCAGAAGCTGGCGGAGACGGACTAGCGTCGACGAGCAGTACTTC. Protein: CARSWRRRTSVDEQYF.

The chain has TRBV19 and TRBJ1-2; D unresolved. This CDR3 has 14 amino acids. Trimming took off 3 bases at V and 10 bases at J, with 18 bases between the two ends. Germline V lookup: CDR1 LNHDA, CDR2 SQIVND (reference sequence). The CDR3 DNA follows: TGTGCCAGTAGTATCATGGCAGGCCCAAGGCCCTACACCTTC. It translates to CASSIMAGPRPYTF.

The chain uses TRBV9 and TRBJ2-2; tentatively, D is TRBD1 or TRBD2 (6 bases each). Per germline, CDR1 SGDLS and CDR2 YYNGEE. The V end was cut by 4 bases, the J end by 4 bases, with 20 bases between. The CDR3 runs to 17 residues. The CDR3 loop is CASSPTTGARGTGELFF. In DNA, the CDR3 is TGTGCCAGCAGCCCTACTACGGGGGCGCGGGGCACCGGGGAGCTGTTTTTT.

V gene TRBV14 combines with J gene TRBJ2-7, with a weak D call TRBD2 (5 bases). Trimming cost V 4 bases and J 3 bases, with 16 bases left between them. CDR1 is SGHDN and CDR2 is FVKESK in the germline V gene. The length of the CDR3 is 15 residues. The CDR3 protein is CASSPPRGGVYEQYF. DNA for the CDR3: TGTGCCAGCAGCCCCCCCCGTGGAGGCGTCTACGAGCAGTACTTC.

The gene calls are TRBV11-3 and TRBJ2-3, with D possibly matching TRBD2 (6 bases). CDR1 SGHNT and CDR2 YENEEA come from the germline V gene. CDR3 length equals 15 residues. Trimming removed 5 bases at V and 2 bases at J, with 14 bases between. The CDR3 here is CASSVPGVLTDTQYF. As DNA, the CDR3 is TGTGCCAGCAGCGTTCCGGGAGTGCTCACAGATACGCAGTATTTT. The full variable domain, its missing parts supplied by reference TRBV11-3 and TRBJ2-3, is EAGVVQSPRYKIIEKKQPVAFWCNPISGHNTLYWYLQNLGQGPELLIRYENEEAVDDSQLPKDRFSAERLKGVDSTLKIQPAELGDSAVYLCASSVPGVLTDTQYFGPGTRLTVL.

The J gene is TRBJ2-4, the V gene TRBV5-1, with unresolved D. V dropped 2 bases and J dropped 0 bases, with 9 bases sitting between them. In germline, CDR1 is SGHRS, CDR2 YFSETQ. The CDR3 runs 15 residues. CDR3 amino acids: CASSLEGLAKNIQYF. The CDR3 bases are TGCGCCAGCAGCTTAGAAGGATTAGCCAAAAACATTCAGTACTTC.

V usage is TRBV5-1 and J usage is TRBJ1-1; possible D gene TRBD1, 6 bases. Trimming stripped 2 bases from V and 4 bases from J, with 15 bases between. The CDR3 runs to 15 residues. Germline V gives CDR1 SGHRS, CDR2 YFSETQ. The CDR3 nucleotides read TGCGCCAGCAGCTTAGGGCAGGGGCAGTCCACTGAAGCTTTCTTT. Translation gives CASSLGQGQSTEAFF.

The chain links TRBV7-9 to TRBJ2-5; D is undetermined. CDR1 is SEHNR and CDR2 is FQNEAQ in the germline V gene (reference sequence). The V end lost 5 bases, the J end lost 2 bases, and 6 bases lay between the germline ends. This CDR3 region has 12 residues. In nucleotides, the CDR3 is TGTGCCAGCAGCACCCTTCAAGAGACCCAGTACTTC. Amino acids: CASSTLQETQYF. The variable domain in full, completed from reference TRBV7-9 and TRBJ2-5, reads DTGVSQNPRHKITKRGQNVTFRCDPISEHNRLYWYRQTLGQGPEFLTYFQNEAQLEKSRLLSDRFSAERPKGSFSTLEIQRTEQGDSAMYLCASSTLQETQYFGPGTRLLVL.

The chain carries TRBV7-2 and TRBJ2-3; 10 bases are a match to TRBD1. Germline CDR1 reads SGHTA; CDR2 reads FQGNSA. This CDR3 comprises 19 residues. The V and J ends lost 1 base and 1 base, in that order; junction bases with no gene match: 11. In DNA form, the CDR3 reads TGTGCCAGCAGCTTAGTGGTGGTGTTCGGGACAGGGGGCACAGATACGCAGTATTTT. Residues: CASSLVVVFGTGGTDTQYF.

The V and J genes are TRBV6-1 and TRBJ2-7; 7 nucleotides agree with TRBD1. Germline values: CDR1 MNHNS, CDR2 SASEGT. After removal of 10 bases from V and 3 bases from J, the junction contained 15 bases not matched to a gene. The CDR3 contains 15 residues. Written as DNA, the CDR3 is TGTGCCACCAGGGACGTTACAGGGGCGGACTACGAGCAGTACTTC. The encoded protein is CATRDVTGADYEQYF.

The V gene is TRBV6-4, the J gene TRBJ1-1; the match to TRBD1 covers 7 bases. J was trimmed by 3 bases and V by 4 bases; bases with no gene match: 5. The V gene's germline CDR1 is MRHNA and CDR2 SNTAGT. The CDR3 is 14 residues long. CDR3 in amino acids: CASSVGDSHTEAFF. The CDR3 nucleotides are TGTGCCAGCAGTGTAGGGGACAGCCACACTGAAGCTTTCTTT.

The rearrangement uses TRBV11-2 and TRBJ2-3; D ambiguous. From germline, CDR1 is SGHAT and CDR2 FQNNGV. The ends were cut back, 3 bases at V and 3 bases at J, with 10 bases in the middle. This CDR3 has 14 residues. Written as DNA, the CDR3 is TGTGCCAGCAGCTTGTTAGGTGGTACAGATACGCAGTATTTT. It specifies CASSLLGGTDTQYF.

A few counts support this clone. J is TRBJ2-2 and V is TRBV25-1; tentatively, D is TRBD1 or TRBD2 (5 bases each). The CDR3 runs 18 residues. Per the germline V gene, CDR1 is MGHDK and CDR2 is SYGVNS. Trimming took 3 bases from V and 0 from J, leaving 17 bases between them. The CDR3 DNA follows: TGTGCCAGCAGTGACATTGGGACCACTAGATCGAACACCGGGGAGCTGTTTTTT. It is translated as CASSDIGTTRSNTGELFF.

The chain combines TRBV12-2 with TRBJ1-1; the table's D call of TRBD1 was not tested on the DNA. TRBV12-2 is deemed a pseudogene. The CDR3 spans 17 residues. The CDR3 region is CASRSRQGTNLGTEAFF. The CDR3 DNA is TGTGCAAGTCGCTCACGACAGGGGACGAATCTAGGCACTGAAGCTTTCTTT.

The chain is built from TRBV7-6 and TRBJ1-1, with D perhaps matching TRBD1 (6 bases). Germline CDR1 reads SGHVS; CDR2 reads FNYEAQ. The V and J ends lost 3 bases and 3 bases respectively, with 8 bases between them. The CDR3 covers 13 residues. CDR3 bases: TGTGCCAGCAGCTTCAACAGGGACACTGAAGCTTTCTTT. This encodes CASSFNRDTEAFF.

The chain joins TRBV29-1 to TRBJ1-2; D call uncertain. The V and J ends lost 5 bases and 1 base respectively, with 8 bases between them. The CDR3 contains 12 residues. Germline loops: CDR1 SQVTM, CDR2 ANQGSEA. CDR3 coding DNA: TGCAGCGTTAACGGAGATAACTATGGCTACACCTTC. Amino acids: CSVNGDNYGYTF.

The CDR3 DNA sequence: TGTGCCTGGGGGGGCGGGGCGGCACAGTATTTT. This encodes CAWGGGAAQYF. The V call is TRBV30, the J call TRBJ2-3; D might be TRBD1 or TRBD2, each matching 6 bases. This CDR3 has 11 residues. V lost 5 bases and J 12 bases, leaving 15 bases between the germline ends. Germline V lookup: CDR1 GTSNPN, CDR2 SVGIG (reference sequence).

This chain uses TRBV4-1 with TRBJ2-7, with a possible D match to TRBD2 (5 bases). The germline CDR1 and CDR2 sequences are MGHRA and YSYEKL. Trimming cost V 4 bases and J 0 bases, with 10 bases left between them. The CDR3 loop spans 14 amino acids. CDR3 protein: CASSPRAFSYEQYF. CDR3 bases: TGCGCCAGCAGCCCGCGGGCCTTCTCCTACGAGCAGTACTTC.

The V and J genes are TRBV6-1 and TRBJ2-7, with D perhaps given as TRBD1 or TRBD2 (5 bases each). Germline V gene data show CDR1 as MNHNS and CDR2 as SASEGT. The V end was cut by 6 bases, the J end by 4 bases, with 16 bases between. This CDR3 comprises 14 residues. The CDR3 loop is CASSLGPRGYEQYF. DNA for the CDR3: TGTGCCAGCAGCTTGGGACCCCGCGGGTACGAGCAGTACTTC.

The CDR3 loop reads CASGHPIPGPPDEQFF. Written as DNA, the CDR3 is TGTGCTAGTGGTCATCCTATCCCGGGACCCCCGGATGAGCAGTTCTTC. V and J are TRBV12-5 and TRBJ2-1; D assignment may be TRBD1 or TRBD2 (5 bases each). The V and J ends lost 5 bases and 8 bases respectively, with 22 bases between them. Germline lookup yields CDR1 LGHNT and CDR2 FRNRAP. The CDR3 totals 16 residues.

This sequence joins TRBV10-2 and TRBJ2-5; 7 bases match TRBD1. The ends lost 6 bases at V and 4 bases at J; junction bases unmatched: 5. Germline assignment: CDR1 WSHSY and CDR2 SAAADI. The CDR3 consists of 13 residues. The CDR3 region has the DNA TGCGCCAGCAGCCCCGGGACAGTAGAGACCCAGTACTTC. Protein sequence: CASSPGTVETQYF.

This clone was recorded once. The rearrangement joins TRBV7-2 to TRBJ1-1, with unresolved D. CDR3 length: 14 amino acids. Germline CDR1 reads SGHTA; CDR2 reads FQGNSA. Trimming took 0 bases from V and 3 from J, leaving 8 bases between them. This CDR3 reads CASSLAWGDTEAFF. DNA of the CDR3: TGTGCCAGCAGCTTAGCGTGGGGAGACACTGAAGCTTTCTTT.

The chain recombines TRBV7-9 with TRBJ2-5, with TRBD1 identical over 9 bases. The CDR3 is made up of 16 amino acids. Germline loops: CDR1 SEHNR, CDR2 FQNEAQ (reference sequence). V lost 2 bases to trimming and J lost 5 bases; unmatched junction nucleotides: 9. CDR3 amino acids: CASSLLGTGWGETQYF. The CDR3 region has the DNA TGTGCCAGCAGCTTATTAGGGACAGGGTGGGGTGAGACCCAGTACTTC.

The chain recombines TRBV5-4 with TRBJ1-2; TRBD1 matches at 9 bases. CDR1 SGHNT and CDR2 YYREEE come from the germline V gene (reference sequence). Trimming took 4 bases from V and 2 from J; bases not matched to a gene: 9. This CDR3 has 16 residues. The CDR3 DNA reads TGTGCCAGCAGCAAATCCCGGGACAGGGTGAACTATGGCTACACCTTC. Translation: CASSKSRDRVNYGYTF.

This chain uses TRBV27 with TRBJ2-7, with TRBD1 as a possible D gene (6 bases). There are 16 residues in the CDR3. Trimming stripped 3 bases from V and 1 base from J, with 16 bases between. The germline V gene has CDR1 MNHEY and CDR2 SMNVEV (reference sequence). CDR3 in amino acids: CASSLRTVPPSYEQYF. In DNA form, the CDR3 reads TGTGCCAGCAGTTTGCGGACAGTCCCCCCGTCCTACGAGCAGTACTTC.

The rearrangement uses TRBV7-2 and TRBJ1-1; 7 bases align to TRBD1. V gave up 5 bases and J gave up 4 bases; unmatched junction bases: 10. Germline-derived CDR1 and CDR2 are SGHTA and FQGNSA. The CDR3 loop spans 15 amino acids. The CDR3 region is CASSPSGTVGTEAFF. The CDR3 nucleotides read TGTGCCAGCAGCCCCTCCGGGACAGTGGGCACTGAAGCTTTCTTT.

The chain couples TRBV7-9 to TRBJ1-2; D is ambiguous. This CDR3 has 12 amino acids. V lost 1 base and J 6 bases, leaving 6 bases between the germline ends. CDR1 SEHNR and CDR2 FQNEAQ come from the germline V gene (reference sequence). The DNA for the CDR3 is TGTGCCAGCAGCTTAGACGGGAATGGCTACACCTTC. Its translation is CASSLDGNGYTF. Variable domain in full (rest from reference TRBV7-9 and TRBJ1-2): DTGVSQNPRHKITKRGQNVTFRCDPISEHNRLYWYRQTLGQGPEFLTYFQNEAQLEKSRLLSDRFSAERPKGSFSTLEIQRTEQGDSAMYLCASSLDGNGYTFGSGTRLTVV.

The chain joins TRBV7-6 to TRBJ2-2; D unclear. This CDR3 comprises 13 residues. Germline CDR1 is SGHVS and CDR2 is FNYEAQ. V dropped 7 bases and J dropped 4 bases, with 10 bases sitting between them. This CDR3 reads CASTLTRTGELFF. DNA for the CDR3: TGTGCCAGCACCCTTACGCGCACCGGGGAGCTGTTTTTT.

Concerning this clone itself: The sample carries other DNA sequences with the same CDR3. This chain connects TRBV7-9 to TRBJ2-3, with 10 bases that match TRBD2. This CDR3 is 14 amino acids long. Germline V lookup: CDR1 SEHNR, CDR2 FQNEAQ (reference sequence). After removal of 5 bases from V and 2 bases from J, the junction contained 1 base not matched to a gene. The CDR3 nucleotides are TGTGCCAGCAGCACTAGCGGGAACACAGATACGCAGTATTTT. Amino acids: CASSTSGNTDTQYF.

This chain connects TRBV28 to TRBJ2-5; tentatively, D is TRBD2 (6 bases). V shed 6 bases and J shed 5 bases, with 22 bases lying between them. The CDR3 is made up of 16 amino acids. Germline CDR1 MDHEN, CDR2 SYDVKM. In nucleotides, the CDR3 is TGTGCCAGCAGAGGGTTGGCGGGATCACCTGGGGAGACCCAGTACTTC. It specifies CASRGLAGSPGETQYF.